This T cell receptor beta chain was recovered during a study of T-cell reconstitution after alpha-beta-depleted transplantation in children. Study outcomes and limitations: A year had passed since transplant, and T-cell counts and diversity by then came mostly from newly produced T cells.

As to this clonotype: Its antigen remains unidentified.

Unique molecular identifiers were used in preparing the TCRbeta library. MiXCR, applied by TCRdb to the PCR reads, yields one record per CDR3 protein. The sample records under 750,000 distinct CDR3 sequences, under 30% being singletons. The CDR3 is 17 residues long. CDR1 is LNHDA and CDR2 is SQIVND in the germline V gene (reference sequence). Trimming took off 5 bases at V and 0 bases at J, with 17 bases between the two ends. The specimen comprised PBMCs, mostly from graft donor cells, sampled 360 days after TCRalphabeta/CD19-depleted stem cell transplant. The sequence came from a boy younger than two who had a stem cell transplant for acute myeloid leukemia, so the T cells may come from the graft donor. J is TRBJ1-5 and V is TRBV19; no clear D. CDR3: CASSPQVAVYSNQPQHF. As DNA, the CDR3 is TGTGCCAGTAGTCCCCAGGTGGCGGTTTATAGCAATCAGCCCCAGCATTTT. The whole variable domain, remainder taken from reference TRBV19 and TRBJ1-5, is DGGITQSPKYLFRKEGQNVTLSCEQNLNHDAMYWYRQDPGQGLRLIYYSQIVNDFQKGDIAEGYSVSREKKESFPLTVTSAQKNPTAFYLCASSPQVAVYSNQPQHFGDGTRLSIL.